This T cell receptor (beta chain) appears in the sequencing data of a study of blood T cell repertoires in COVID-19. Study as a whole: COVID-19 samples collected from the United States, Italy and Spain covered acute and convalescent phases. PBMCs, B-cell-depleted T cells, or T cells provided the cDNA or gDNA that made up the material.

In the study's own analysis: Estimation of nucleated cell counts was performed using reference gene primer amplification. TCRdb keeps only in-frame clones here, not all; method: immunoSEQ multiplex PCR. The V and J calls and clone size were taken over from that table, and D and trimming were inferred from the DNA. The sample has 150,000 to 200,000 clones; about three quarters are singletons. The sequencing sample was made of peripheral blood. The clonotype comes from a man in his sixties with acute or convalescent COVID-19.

CDR3 sequence (DNA): TGTGCCAGCAGTTTCCCGACAGCGGGTAATGAAAAACTGTTTTTT. This codes for CASSFPTAGNEKLFF. This rearrangement joins TRBV28 to TRBJ1-4; the D gene is possibly TRBD1 (5 bases). The germline CDR1 and CDR2 sequences are MDHEN and SYDVKM. V was cut by 3 bases and J by 4 bases, with 12 bases left in between. The CDR3 has 15 residues.